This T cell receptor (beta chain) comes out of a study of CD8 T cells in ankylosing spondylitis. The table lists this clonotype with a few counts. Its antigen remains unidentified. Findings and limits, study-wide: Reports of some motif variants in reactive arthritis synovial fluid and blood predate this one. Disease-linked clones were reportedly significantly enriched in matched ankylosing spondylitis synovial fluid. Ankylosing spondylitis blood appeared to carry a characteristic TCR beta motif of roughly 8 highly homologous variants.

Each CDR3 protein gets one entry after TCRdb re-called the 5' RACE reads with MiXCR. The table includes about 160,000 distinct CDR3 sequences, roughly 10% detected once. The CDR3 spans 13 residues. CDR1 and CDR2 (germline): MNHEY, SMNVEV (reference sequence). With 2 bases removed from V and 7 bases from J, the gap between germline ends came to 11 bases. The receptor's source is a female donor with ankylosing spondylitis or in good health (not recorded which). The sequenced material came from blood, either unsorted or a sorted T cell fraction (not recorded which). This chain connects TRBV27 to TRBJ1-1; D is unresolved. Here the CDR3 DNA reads TGTGCCAGCAGTTTAGTTTCAGAGGATGAAGCTTTCTTT. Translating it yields CASSLVSEDEAFF.